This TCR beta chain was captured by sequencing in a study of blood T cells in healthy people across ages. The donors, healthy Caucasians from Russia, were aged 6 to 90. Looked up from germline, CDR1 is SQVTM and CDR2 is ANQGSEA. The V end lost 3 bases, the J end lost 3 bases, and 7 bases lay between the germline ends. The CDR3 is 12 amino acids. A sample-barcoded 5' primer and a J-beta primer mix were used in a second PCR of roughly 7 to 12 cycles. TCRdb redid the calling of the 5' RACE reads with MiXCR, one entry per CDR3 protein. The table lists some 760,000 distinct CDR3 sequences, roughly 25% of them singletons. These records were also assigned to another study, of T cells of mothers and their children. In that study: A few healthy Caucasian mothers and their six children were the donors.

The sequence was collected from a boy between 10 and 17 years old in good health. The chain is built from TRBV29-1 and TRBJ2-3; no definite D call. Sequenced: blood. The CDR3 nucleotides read TGCAGCGTTGACAGTGCGACAGATACGCAGTATTTT. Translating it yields CSVDSATDTQYF.